Following are 25 T cell receptor beta chains from one sample sequenced in a study of shared clonotypes between healthy human individuals. Some clones are missing from TCRdb's copy, which holds only in-frame ones; the method was immunoSEQ multiplex PCR. The sample has about 680,000 clones, around 73% seen once; the top ten hold around 1.7%. The sequenced material came from memory CD4+ T cells sorted from blood. Subset denoted: CD45RA-negative fraction. Receptors originate from a woman between 25 and 40 years old in good health.

J is TRBJ1-4 and V is TRBV7-9; D is unclear. The CDR3 spans 12 residues. The V end lost 2 bases, the J end lost 5 bases, and 3 bases lay between the germline ends. Per the germline V gene, CDR1 is SEHNR and CDR2 is FQNEAQ (reference sequence). CDR3: CASSLPNEKLFF. DNA of the CDR3: TGTGCCAGCAGCTTACCCAATGAAAAACTGTTTTTT.

The chain combines TRBV28 with TRBJ1-4; D is unclear. Germline V lookup: CDR1 MDHEN, CDR2 SYDVKM. This CDR3 region has 12 residues. Trimming pared 2 bases from V and 7 bases from J, leaving 5 bases between. The CDR3 loop is CASSLNGEKLFF. The CDR3 nucleotides are TGTGCCAGCAGTTTAAACGGTGAAAAACTGTTTTTT.

J is TRBJ1-5 and V is TRBV19; the D is unclear. CDR1 and CDR2 (germline): LNHDA, SQIVND (reference sequence). V dropped 4 bases and J dropped 3 bases, with 13 bases sitting between them. The CDR3 is 15 amino acids. CDR3 in DNA: TGTGCCAGTAGTAGTTCCCCCGGCTACAATCAGCCCCAGCATTTT. Protein: CASSSSPGYNQPQHF.

This clone was observed a handful of times. The gene calls are TRBV11-2 and TRBJ2-2; 10 bases agree with TRBD2. CDR3 length equals 17 residues. CDR1 and CDR2 from the germline V gene are SGHAT and FQNNGV. V dropped 4 bases and J dropped 2; count of bases not matched to a gene: 7. The CDR3 region is CASSWGRTSGNTGELFF. The CDR3 DNA reads as TGTGCCAGCAGCTGGGGGCGGACTAGCGGAAACACCGGGGAGCTGTTTTTT.

The chain carries TRBV7-6 and TRBJ2-2; TRBD1 aligns across 7 bases. The germline V gene has CDR1 SGHVS and CDR2 FNYEAQ. This CDR3 comprises 16 residues. The trim removed 1 base at V and 0 bases at J, leaving 2 bases unmatched. CDR3 DNA sequence: TGTGCCAGCAGCTTAGTTCAGGGGGCGAACACCGGGGAGCTGTTTTTT. Amino acid sequence: CASSLVQGANTGELFF. Based on the CDR3 plus reference TRBV7-6 and TRBJ2-2, the full variable domain is GAGVSQSPRYKVTKRGQDVALRCDPISGHVSLYWYRQALGQGPEFLTYFNYEAQQDKSGLPNDRFSAERPEGSISTLTIQRTEQRDSAMYRCASSLVQGANTGELFFGEGSRLTVL.

The gene calls are TRBV28 and TRBJ2-7; possible D gene TRBD1, 6 bases. Deletions cut 2 bases from V and 9 bases from J, with 14 bases between. Germline CDR1 reads MDHEN; CDR2 reads SYDVKM. The CDR3 is 13 residues long. CDR3 bases: TGTGCCAGCAGTTTAGGGACATGGAGCGGGCAGTACTTC. It codes for CASSLGTWSGQYF.

The V and J genes are TRBV7-3 and TRBJ2-3, with TRBD2 matching over 9 bases. Germline V CDR1 and CDR2: SGHTA, FQGTGA. With V trimmed by 5 bases and J by 1 base, 1 base remained unmatched. The CDR3 consists of 14 residues. This CDR3 reads CASSRTSGTDTQYF. CDR3 nucleotides: TGTGCCAGCAGCAGGACTAGCGGCACAGATACGCAGTATTTT.

The chain links TRBV7-9 to TRBJ2-7, with a possible D match to TRBD2 (6 bases). Germline lookup yields CDR1 SEHNR and CDR2 FQNEAQ (reference sequence). With 8 bases removed from V and 3 bases from J, the gap between germline ends came to 11 bases. The length of the CDR3 is 12 residues. The CDR3 loop is CASGRLVYEQYF. The CDR3 DNA sequence: TGTGCCAGCGGTCGACTAGTCTACGAGCAGTACTTC. The full variable domain, in which reference TRBV7-9 and TRBJ2-7 provide the parts outside the CDR3, is DTGVSQNPRHKITKRGQNVTFRCDPISEHNRLYWYRQTLGQGPEFLTYFQNEAQLEKSRLLSDRFSAERPKGSFSTLEIQRTEQGDSAMYLCASGRLVYEQYFGPGTRLTVT.

The chain recombines TRBV5-1 with TRBJ1-5; TRBD1 is a possible D gene (6 bases). Trimming cost V 1 base and J 3 bases, with 11 bases left between them. The CDR3 contains 15 residues. From germline, CDR1 is SGHRS and CDR2 YFSETQ. In nucleotides, the CDR3 is TGCGCCAGCAGCTTGTGGGGGGACACCAATCAGCCCCAGCATTTT. It yields the protein CASSLWGDTNQPQHF.

Worth noting for this clone: The sample contains more than one DNA sequence encoding this CDR3. The chain employs TRBV28 and TRBJ1-5; D gene uncertain. This CDR3 comprises 13 residues. Trimming pared 5 bases from V and 5 bases from J, leaving 10 bases between. Looked up from germline, CDR1 is MDHEN and CDR2 is SYDVKM. CDR3 residues: CASSPPSYQPQHF. CDR3 nucleotide sequence: TGTGCCAGCAGTCCTCCCAGTTATCAGCCCCAGCATTTT. The whole variable domain, remainder taken from reference TRBV28 and TRBJ1-5, is DVKVTQSSRYLVKRTGEKVFLECVQDMDHENMFWYRQDPGLGLRLIYFSYDVKMKEKGDIPEGYSVSREKKERFSLILESASTNQTSMYLCASSPPSYQPQHFGDGTRLSIL.

This clone appeared a few times. The chain has TRBV7-9 and TRBJ2-7, with 12 nucleotides matching TRBD2. Trimming at V came to 7 bases and at J to 2 bases, leaving 3 bases not matched to a gene. This CDR3 has 14 amino acids. Per germline, CDR1 SEHNR and CDR2 FQNEAQ (reference sequence). In DNA, the CDR3 is TGTGCCAGCACCCGGACTAGCGGGGCCTACGAGCAGTACTTC. Protein: CASTRTSGAYEQYF.

This chain joins TRBV29-1 and TRBJ2-2; TRBD2 matches 9 bases. V lost 6 bases, J lost 6 bases, and 11 bases stayed unmatched. The germline V gene encodes CDR1 SQVTM and CDR2 ANQGSEA. The CDR3 is 15 residues long. Here the CDR3 reads CSVHIAGEISGELFF. CDR3 in DNA: TGCAGCGTACACATAGCGGGAGAGATTTCCGGGGAGCTGTTTTTT.

A few counts support this clone. The chain combines TRBV6-1 with TRBJ1-5; 11 bases are shared with TRBD1. The CDR3 runs to 16 residues. V lost 2 bases and J lost 7; bases outside the gene matches: 7. Looked up from germline, CDR1 is MNHNS and CDR2 is SASEGT. In nucleotides, the CDR3 is TGTGCCAGCAGTGAAATGTGGACAGGGGGCAGGCAGCCCCAGCATTTT. Translating gives CASSEMWTGGRQPQHF.

A word on this clone: This specimen includes other DNA sequences encoding the same CDR3. The chain links TRBV7-2 to TRBJ2-5; D possibly corresponds to TRBD1 (6 bases). CDR1 is SGHTA and CDR2 is FQGNSA in the germline V gene. The V and J ends lost 3 bases and 3 bases respectively, with 8 bases between them. The CDR3 spans 13 residues. CDR3 bases: TGTGCCAGCAGCTTCGCAGGGGAAGAGACCCAGTACTTC. Amino acids: CASSFAGEETQYF.

This chain uses TRBV5-7 with TRBJ2-7; D is possibly TRBD1 or TRBD2 (5 bases each). TRBV5-7 is filed as an ORF, its function uncertain. The CDR3 has 13 amino acids. The ends were cut back, 0 bases at V and 8 bases at J, with 12 bases in the middle. The CDR3 loop is CASSLAPGTQQYF. CDR3 nucleotides: TGTGCCAGCAGCTTGGCCCCGGGGACGCAGCAGTACTTC.

V is TRBV6-6 and J is TRBJ1-2; D perhaps matches TRBD1 (5 bases). Germline V lookup: CDR1 MNHNY, CDR2 SVGAGI (reference sequence). The V and J ends lost 6 bases and 2 bases respectively, with 19 bases between them. The CDR3 has 16 amino acids. The CDR3 DNA sequence: TGTGCCAGCAGAAGTGGGGACTCTTTCCTCAACTATGGCTACACCTTC. Translating gives CASRSGDSFLNYGYTF.

The chain joins TRBV27 to TRBJ1-1, with D maybe TRBD1 (5 bases). The CDR3 is 17 amino acids. V was shortened by 6 bases and J by 0 bases, with 20 bases between the two germline ends. Germline V gene data show CDR1 as MNHEY and CDR2 as SMNVEV (reference sequence). For the CDR3, the DNA is TGTGCCAGCAGCTATACCTTACAGGACCTTATGAACACTGAAGCTTTCTTT. Protein sequence: CASSYTLQDLMNTEAFF.

This clone was seen a few times. This chain connects TRBV21-1 to TRBJ1-2; the table's TRBD1 call for D was not verified on the DNA. TRBV21-1 is classified as a pseudogene. The CDR3 contains 11 residues. In DNA, the CDR3 is TGTGCCAGCGGACAGTTCTATGGCTACACCTTC. Amino acid sequence: CASGQFYGYTF.

The chain has TRBV28 and TRBJ2-3; a weak D match, TRBD2 (6 bases). The CDR3 sequence is 13 residues long. V lost 11 bases and J lost 3, with 15 bases in between. Germline CDR1 is MDHEN and CDR2 is SYDVKM. CDR3 sequence (DNA): TGTGCCCTCCGGGGGAGGTCAACAGATACGCAGTATTTT. This gives the protein CALRGRSTDTQYF.

This chain uses TRBV5-4 with TRBJ2-4, with D possibly being TRBD1 or TRBD2 (5 bases each). The CDR3 sequence is 16 residues long. In germline, CDR1 is SGHNT, CDR2 YYREEE (reference sequence). V lost 2 bases and J 3 bases, leaving 15 bases between the germline ends. The CDR3 loop is CASSFPGLGDKNIQYF. CDR3 coding DNA: TGTGCCAGCAGCTTCCCAGGGCTGGGGGACAAAAACATTCAGTACTTC.

This sequence joins TRBV6-5 and TRBJ1-4, with D unclear. V gave up 0 bases and J gave up 7 bases, with 6 bases separating them. Germline lookup yields CDR1 MNHEY and CDR2 SVGAGI. The CDR3 runs to 13 residues. The CDR3 nucleotides are TGTGCCAGCAGTTACTCAGGGTTTGAAAAACTGTTTTTT. Translated: CASSYSGFEKLFF.

This clone was seen only once. The rearrangement joins TRBV11-2 to TRBJ2-2; D gene uncertain. The ends were cut back, 1 base at V and 7 bases at J, with 4 bases in the middle. CDR1 is SGHAT, CDR2 FQNNGV, per germline. The CDR3 runs to 12 residues. The CDR3 here is CASSLAGGELFF. Here the CDR3 DNA reads TGTGCCAGCAGCTTAGCAGGCGGGGAGCTGTTTTTT. The full variable domain, with the rest looked up from reference TRBV11-2 and TRBJ2-2, is EAGVAQSPRYKIIEKRQSVAFWCNPISGHATLYWYQQILGQGPKLLIQFQNNGVVDDSQLPKDRFSAERLKGVDSTLKIQPAKLEDSAVYLCASSLAGGELFFGEGSRLTVL.

The V call is TRBV30, the J call TRBJ1-5; D might be TRBD1 (6 bases). The V and J ends lost 5 bases and 2 bases respectively, with 10 bases between them. From germline, CDR1 is GTSNPN and CDR2 SVGIG (reference sequence). The CDR3 is 13 residues long. The CDR3 here is CAWASGGNQPQHF. CDR3 coding DNA: TGTGCCTGGGCTTCAGGGGGCAATCAGCCCCAGCATTTT.

This clone has more than one count but fewer than ten. The same CDR3 is also encoded by other DNA sequences in this sample. This chain links TRBV6-6 with TRBJ1-5; TRBD1 is a possible D gene (6 bases). The CDR3 runs to 16 residues. Trimming shortened V by 2 bases and J by 2 bases, and 13 bases separated the two germline ends. Germline assignment: CDR1 MNHNY and CDR2 SVGAGI (reference sequence). The CDR3 nucleotides read TGTGCCAGCAGTTACCCCGGACAGAACGGCAATCAGCCCCAGCATTTT. This encodes CASSYPGQNGNQPQHF.

The gene calls are TRBV11-2 and TRBJ1-1; TRBD1 matches at 7 bases. V shed 5 bases, J shed 4 bases, and the junction held 10 bases outside the gene matches. The CDR3 contains 15 residues. Germline CDR1 SGHAT, CDR2 FQNNGV. The CDR3 reads CASSRPGGGTTEAFF. CDR3 nucleotides: TGTGCCAGCAGCCGTCCAGGGGGGGGGACCACTGAAGCTTTCTTT. Complete variable domain (other parts from reference TRBV11-2 and TRBJ1-1): EAGVAQSPRYKIIEKRQSVAFWCNPISGHATLYWYQQILGQGPKLLIQFQNNGVVDDSQLPKDRFSAERLKGVDSTLKIQPAKLEDSAVYLCASSRPGGGTTEAFFGQGTRLTVV.